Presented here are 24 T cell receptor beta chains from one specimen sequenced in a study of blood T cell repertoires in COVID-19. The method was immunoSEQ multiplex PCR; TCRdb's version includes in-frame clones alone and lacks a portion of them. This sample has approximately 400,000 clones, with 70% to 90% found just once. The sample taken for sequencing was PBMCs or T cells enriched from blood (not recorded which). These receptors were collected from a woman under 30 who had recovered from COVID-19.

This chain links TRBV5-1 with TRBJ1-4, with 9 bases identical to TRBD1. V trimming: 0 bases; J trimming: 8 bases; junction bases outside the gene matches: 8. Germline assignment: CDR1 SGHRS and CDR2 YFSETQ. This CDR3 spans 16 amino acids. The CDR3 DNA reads TGCGCCAGCAGCTTGGCCACAGGGACAGGGCTGGAAAAACTGTTTTTT. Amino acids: CASSLATGTGLEKLFF.

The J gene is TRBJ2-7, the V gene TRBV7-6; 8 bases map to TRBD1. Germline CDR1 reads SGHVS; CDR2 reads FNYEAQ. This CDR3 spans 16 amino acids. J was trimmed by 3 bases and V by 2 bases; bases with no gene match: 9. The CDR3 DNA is TGTGCCAGCAGCTTACGAGCTTCCGGGACAGGCTACGAGCAGTACTTC. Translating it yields CASSLRASGTGYEQYF. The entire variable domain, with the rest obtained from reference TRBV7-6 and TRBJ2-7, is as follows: GAGVSQSPRYKVTKRGQDVALRCDPISGHVSLYWYRQALGQGPEFLTYFNYEAQQDKSGLPNDRFSAERPEGSISTLTIQRTEQRDSAMYRCASSLRASGTGYEQYFGPGTRLTVT.

CDR3 DNA sequence: TGTGCCAGCAGCCCGCGGCCAGCGGGAGCAGAGACCCAGTACTTC. Translation gives CASSPRPAGAETQYF. V usage is TRBV9 and J usage is TRBJ2-5; 8 nucleotides agree with TRBD2. Trimming took 4 bases from V and 4 from J; bases not matched to a gene: 9. The CDR3 length is 15 residues. Looked up from germline, CDR1 is SGDLS and CDR2 is YYNGEE.

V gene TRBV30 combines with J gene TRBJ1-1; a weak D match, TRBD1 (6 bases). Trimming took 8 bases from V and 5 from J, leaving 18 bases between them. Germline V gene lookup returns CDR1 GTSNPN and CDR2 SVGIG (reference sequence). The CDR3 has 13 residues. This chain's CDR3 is CARTRGGDTEAFF. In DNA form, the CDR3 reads TGTGCCAGGACCCGCGGGGGCGATACTGAAGCTTTCTTT.

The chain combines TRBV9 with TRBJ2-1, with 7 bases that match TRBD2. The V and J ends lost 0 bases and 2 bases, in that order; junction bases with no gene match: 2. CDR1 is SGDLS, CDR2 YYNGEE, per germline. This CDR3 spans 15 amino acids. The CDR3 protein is CASSVGTRTYNEQFF. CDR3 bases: TGTGCCAGCAGCGTAGGGACTAGGACCTACAATGAGCAGTTCTTC.

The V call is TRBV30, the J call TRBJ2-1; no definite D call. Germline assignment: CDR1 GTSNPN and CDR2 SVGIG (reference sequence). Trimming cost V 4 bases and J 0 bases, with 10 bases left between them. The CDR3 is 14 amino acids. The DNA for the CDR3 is TGTGCCTGGACCCAGGCTTCCTCCTACAATGAGCAGTTCTTC. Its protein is CAWTQASSYNEQFF.

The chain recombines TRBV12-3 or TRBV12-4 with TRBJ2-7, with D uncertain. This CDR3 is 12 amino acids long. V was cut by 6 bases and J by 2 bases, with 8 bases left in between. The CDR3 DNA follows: TGTGCCAGCAGAAGCTCCACCTACGAGCAGTACTTC. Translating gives CASRSSTYEQYF.

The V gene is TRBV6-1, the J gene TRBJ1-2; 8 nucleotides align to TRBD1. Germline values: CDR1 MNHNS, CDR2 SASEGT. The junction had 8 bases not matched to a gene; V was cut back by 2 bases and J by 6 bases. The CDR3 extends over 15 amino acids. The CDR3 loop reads CASSENSGRGHGYTF. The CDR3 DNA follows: TGTGCCAGCAGTGAAAACAGTGGCAGGGGGCATGGCTACACCTTC.

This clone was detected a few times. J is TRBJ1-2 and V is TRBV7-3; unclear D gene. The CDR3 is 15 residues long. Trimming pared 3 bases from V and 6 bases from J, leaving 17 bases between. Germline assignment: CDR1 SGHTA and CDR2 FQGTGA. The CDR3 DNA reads TGTGCCAGCAGCTTCGACGGGAAAAGATCGGATGGCTACACCTTC. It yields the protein CASSFDGKRSDGYTF.

The CDR3 loop reads CASSSPPGGSYEQYF. The CDR3 DNA is TGTGCCAGCAGTTCCCCCCCGGGTGGGAGCTACGAGCAGTACTTC. V and J are TRBV28 and TRBJ2-7, with D possibly being TRBD2 (5 bases). Germline V CDR1 and CDR2: MDHEN, SYDVKM. V lost 4 bases and J 3 bases, leaving 16 bases between the germline ends. This CDR3 comprises 15 residues. The variable domain in full, with the rest retrieved from reference TRBV28 and TRBJ2-7, is DVKVTQSSRYLVKRTGEKVFLECVQDMDHENMFWYRQDPGLGLRLIYFSYDVKMKEKGDIPEGYSVSREKKERFSLILESASTNQTSMYLCASSSPPGGSYEQYFGPGTRLTVT.

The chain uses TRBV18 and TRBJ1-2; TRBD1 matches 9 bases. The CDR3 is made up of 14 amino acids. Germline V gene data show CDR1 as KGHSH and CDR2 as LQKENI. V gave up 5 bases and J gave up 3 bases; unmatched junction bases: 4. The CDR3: CASSSGQGDYGYTF. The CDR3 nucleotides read TGTGCCAGCTCATCGGGACAGGGCGACTATGGCTACACCTTC.

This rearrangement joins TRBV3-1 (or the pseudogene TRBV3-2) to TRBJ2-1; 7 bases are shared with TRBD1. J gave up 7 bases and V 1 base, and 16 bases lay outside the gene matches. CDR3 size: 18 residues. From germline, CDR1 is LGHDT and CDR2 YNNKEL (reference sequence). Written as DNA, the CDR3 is TGTGCCAGCAGCCAAGCGTTCTATTACAGGGGCCCTTTAAATGAGCAGTTCTTC. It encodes CASSQAFYYRGPLNEQFF.

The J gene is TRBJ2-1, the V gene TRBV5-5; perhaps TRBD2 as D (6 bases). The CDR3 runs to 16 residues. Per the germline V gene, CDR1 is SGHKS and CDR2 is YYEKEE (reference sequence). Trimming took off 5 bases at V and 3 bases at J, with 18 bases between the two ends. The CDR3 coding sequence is TGTGCCAGCAGGACTGGCATCGGCGGGGTCTACAATGAGCAGTTCTTC. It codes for CASRTGIGGVYNEQFF.

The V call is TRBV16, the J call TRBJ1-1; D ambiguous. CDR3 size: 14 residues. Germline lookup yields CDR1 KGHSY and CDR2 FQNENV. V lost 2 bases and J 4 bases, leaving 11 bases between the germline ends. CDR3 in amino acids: CASSQSAPGTEAFF. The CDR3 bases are TGTGCCAGCAGCCAAAGTGCTCCGGGCACTGAAGCTTTCTTT. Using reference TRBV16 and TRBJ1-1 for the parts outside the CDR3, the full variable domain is GEEVAQTPKHLVRGEGQKAKLYCAPIKGHSYVFWYQQVLKNEFKFLISFQNENVFDETGMPKERFSAKCLPNSPCSLEIQATKLEDSAVYFCASSQSAPGTEAFFGQGTRLTVV.

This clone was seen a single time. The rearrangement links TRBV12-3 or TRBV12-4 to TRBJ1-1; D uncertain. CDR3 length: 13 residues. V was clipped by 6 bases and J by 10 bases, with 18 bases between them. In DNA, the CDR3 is TGTGCCAGCAGCCAAACACAGAGGGAGGGAGCTTTCTTT. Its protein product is CASSQTQREGAFF.

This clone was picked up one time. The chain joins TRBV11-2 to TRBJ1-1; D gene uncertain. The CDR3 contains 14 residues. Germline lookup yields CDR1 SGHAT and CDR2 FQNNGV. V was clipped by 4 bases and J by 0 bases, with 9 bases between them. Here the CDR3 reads CASSSLRLNTEAFF. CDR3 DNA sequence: TGTGCCAGCAGCTCGCTTAGATTGAACACTGAAGCTTTCTTT. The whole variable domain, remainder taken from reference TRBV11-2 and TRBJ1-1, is EAGVAQSPRYKIIEKRQSVAFWCNPISGHATLYWYQQILGQGPKLLIQFQNNGVVDDSQLPKDRFSAERLKGVDSTLKIQPAKLEDSAVYLCASSSLRLNTEAFFGQGTRLTVV.

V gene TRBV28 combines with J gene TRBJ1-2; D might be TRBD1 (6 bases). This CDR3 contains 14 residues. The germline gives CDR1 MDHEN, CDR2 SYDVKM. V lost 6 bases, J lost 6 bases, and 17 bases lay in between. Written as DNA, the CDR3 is TGTGCCAGCAGCACCACCTACAGGGATGATGGCTACACCTTC. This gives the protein CASSTTYRDDGYTF.

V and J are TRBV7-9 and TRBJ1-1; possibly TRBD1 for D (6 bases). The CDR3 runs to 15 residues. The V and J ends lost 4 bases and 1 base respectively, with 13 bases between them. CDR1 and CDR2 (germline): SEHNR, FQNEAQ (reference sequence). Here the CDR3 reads CASSSPGGPNTEAFF. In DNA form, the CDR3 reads TGTGCCAGCAGCTCCCCGGGGGGGCCGAACACTGAAGCTTTCTTT.

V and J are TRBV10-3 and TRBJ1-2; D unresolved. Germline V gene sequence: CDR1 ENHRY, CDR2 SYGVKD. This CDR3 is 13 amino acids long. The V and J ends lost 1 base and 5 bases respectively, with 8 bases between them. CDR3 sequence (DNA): TGTGCCATCAGTGAGTTAACAGCTTATGGCTACACCTTC. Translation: CAISELTAYGYTF.

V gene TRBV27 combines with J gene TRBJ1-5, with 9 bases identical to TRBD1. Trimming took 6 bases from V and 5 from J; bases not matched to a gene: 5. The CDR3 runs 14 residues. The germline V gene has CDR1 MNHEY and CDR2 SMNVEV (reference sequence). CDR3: CASRRDRVDQPQHF. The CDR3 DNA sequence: TGTGCCAGCAGGAGGGACAGGGTTGATCAGCCCCAGCATTTT.

For the CDR3, the DNA is TGTGCCTGGAGTGCAGGGACAAGGAAAAGTTACGAGCAGTACTTC. Translated, it gives CAWSAGTRKSYEQYF. The chain carries TRBV30 and TRBJ2-7; the D gene is possibly TRBD1 (6 bases). The ends were cut back, 1 base at V and 4 bases at J, with 17 bases in the middle. The germline CDR1 and CDR2 sequences are GTSNPN and SVGIG (reference sequence). The CDR3 runs 15 residues.

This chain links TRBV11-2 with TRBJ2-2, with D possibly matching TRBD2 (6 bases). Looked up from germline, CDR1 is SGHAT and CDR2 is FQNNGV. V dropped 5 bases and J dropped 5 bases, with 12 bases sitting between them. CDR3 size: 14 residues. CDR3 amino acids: CASSAQGGTGELFF. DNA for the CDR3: TGTGCCAGCAGCGCGCAGGGAGGTACCGGGGAGCTGTTTTTT.

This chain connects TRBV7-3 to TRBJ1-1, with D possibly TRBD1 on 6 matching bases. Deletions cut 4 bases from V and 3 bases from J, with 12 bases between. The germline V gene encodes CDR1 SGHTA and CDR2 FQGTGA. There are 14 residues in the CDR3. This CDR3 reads CASSSGTPYTEAFF. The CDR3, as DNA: TGTGCCAGCAGCTCAGGGACACCCTACACTGAAGCTTTCTTT. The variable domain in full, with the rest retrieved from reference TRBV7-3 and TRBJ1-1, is GAGVSQTPSNKVTEKGKYVELRCDPISGHTALYWYRQSLGQGPEFLIYFQGTGAADDSGLPNDRFFAVRPEGSVSTLKIQRTERGDSAVYLCASSSGTPYTEAFFGQGTRLTVV.

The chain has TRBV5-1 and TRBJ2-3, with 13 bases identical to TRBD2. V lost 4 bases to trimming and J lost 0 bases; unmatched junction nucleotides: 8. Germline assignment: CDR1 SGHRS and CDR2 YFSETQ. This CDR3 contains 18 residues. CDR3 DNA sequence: TGCGCCAGCAGCACCGGACTAGCGGGGGCCCCTAGCACAGATACGCAGTATTTT. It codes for CASSTGLAGAPSTDTQYF.